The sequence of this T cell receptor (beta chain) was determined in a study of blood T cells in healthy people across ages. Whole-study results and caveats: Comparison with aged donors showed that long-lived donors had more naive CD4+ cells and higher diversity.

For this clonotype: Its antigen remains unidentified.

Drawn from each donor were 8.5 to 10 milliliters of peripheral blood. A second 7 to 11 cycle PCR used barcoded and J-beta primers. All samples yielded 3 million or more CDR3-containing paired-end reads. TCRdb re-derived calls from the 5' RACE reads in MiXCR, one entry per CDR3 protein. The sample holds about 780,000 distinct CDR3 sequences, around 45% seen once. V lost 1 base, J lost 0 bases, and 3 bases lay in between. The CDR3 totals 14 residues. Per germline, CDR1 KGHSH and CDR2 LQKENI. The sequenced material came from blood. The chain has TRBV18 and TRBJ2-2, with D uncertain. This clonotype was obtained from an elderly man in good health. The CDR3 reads CASSPRPNTGELFF. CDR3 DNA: TGTGCCAGCTCACCACGCCCGAACACCGGGGAGCTGTTTTTT.